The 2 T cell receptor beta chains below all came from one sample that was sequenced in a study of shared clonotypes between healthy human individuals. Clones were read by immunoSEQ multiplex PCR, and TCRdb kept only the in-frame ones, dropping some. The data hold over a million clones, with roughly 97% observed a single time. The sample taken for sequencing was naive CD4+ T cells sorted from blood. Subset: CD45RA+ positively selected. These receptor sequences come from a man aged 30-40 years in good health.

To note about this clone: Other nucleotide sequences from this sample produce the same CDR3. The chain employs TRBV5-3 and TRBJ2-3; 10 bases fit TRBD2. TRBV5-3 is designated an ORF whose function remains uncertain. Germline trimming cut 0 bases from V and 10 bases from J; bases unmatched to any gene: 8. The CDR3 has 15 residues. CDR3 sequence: CARSLEGTSDFAQYF. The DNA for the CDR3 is TGTGCCAGAAGCTTGGAGGGGACTAGCGATTTTGCGCAGTATTTT.

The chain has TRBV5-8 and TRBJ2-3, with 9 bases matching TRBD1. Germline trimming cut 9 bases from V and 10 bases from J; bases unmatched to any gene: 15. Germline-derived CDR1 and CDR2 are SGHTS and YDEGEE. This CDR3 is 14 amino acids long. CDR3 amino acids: CANDRDRAGFAQYF. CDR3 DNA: TGTGCCAACGACCGGGACAGGGCTGGTTTTGCGCAGTATTTT.